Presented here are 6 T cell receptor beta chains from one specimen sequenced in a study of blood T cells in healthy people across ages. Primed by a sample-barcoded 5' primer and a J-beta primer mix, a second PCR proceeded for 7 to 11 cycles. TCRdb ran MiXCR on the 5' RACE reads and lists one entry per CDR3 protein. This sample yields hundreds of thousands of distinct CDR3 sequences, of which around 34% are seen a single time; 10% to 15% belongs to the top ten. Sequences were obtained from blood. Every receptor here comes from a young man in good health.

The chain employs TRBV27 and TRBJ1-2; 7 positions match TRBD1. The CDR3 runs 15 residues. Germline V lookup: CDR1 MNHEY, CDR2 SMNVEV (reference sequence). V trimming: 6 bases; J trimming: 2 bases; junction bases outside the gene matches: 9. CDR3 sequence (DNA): TGTGCCAGCAGCCGGGGCAAGGGGGCCAACTATGGCTACACCTTC. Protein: CASSRGKGANYGYTF.

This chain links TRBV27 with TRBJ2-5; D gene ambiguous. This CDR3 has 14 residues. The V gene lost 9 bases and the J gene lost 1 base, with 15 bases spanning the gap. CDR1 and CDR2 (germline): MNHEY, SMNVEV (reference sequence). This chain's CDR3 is CASTKLGSQETQYF. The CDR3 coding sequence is TGTGCCAGTACTAAACTCGGCAGCCAAGAGACCCAGTACTTC.

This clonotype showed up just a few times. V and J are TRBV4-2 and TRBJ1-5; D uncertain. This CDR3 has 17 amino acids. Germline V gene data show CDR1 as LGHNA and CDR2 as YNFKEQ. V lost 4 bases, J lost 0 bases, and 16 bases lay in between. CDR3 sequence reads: CASSLGGQVYSNQPQHF. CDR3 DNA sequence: TGTGCCAGCAGCCTGGGCGGGCAGGTCTATAGCAATCAGCCCCAGCATTTT.

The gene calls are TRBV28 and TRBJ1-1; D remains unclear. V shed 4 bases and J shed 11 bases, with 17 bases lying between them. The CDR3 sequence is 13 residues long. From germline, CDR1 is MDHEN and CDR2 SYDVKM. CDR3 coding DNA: TGTGCCAGCAGTTCAGCAGAGGGCTCTATGGCTTTCTTT. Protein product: CASSSAEGSMAFF.

The CDR3 here is CASSFFAAGTGELFF. In DNA, the CDR3 is TGTGCCAGCAGTTTTTTTGCAGCGGGCACCGGGGAGCTGTTTTTT. The chain is built from TRBV28 and TRBJ2-2; D might be TRBD2 (6 bases). This CDR3 spans 15 amino acids. V shed 3 bases and J shed 4 bases, with 12 bases lying between them. The V gene's germline CDR1 is MDHEN and CDR2 SYDVKM.

This CDR3 reads CASSQGFGGSNYGYTF. In DNA, the CDR3 is TGTGCCAGCAGCCAAGGGTTCGGGGGGTCGAACTATGGCTACACCTTC. The chain carries TRBV3-1 and TRBJ1-2, with D possibly matching TRBD1 (5 bases). V was trimmed by 1 base and J by 2 bases, leaving 14 bases between them. CDR3 length equals 16 residues. The germline CDR1 and CDR2 sequences are LGHDT and YNNKEL (reference sequence).